The 27 T cell receptor beta chains below were found in one sample sequenced in a study of Ad26.COV2.S vaccination and SARS-CoV-2 variants. Treatment defined: around 19 received Ad26.COV2.S at low or high dose, single or two shots; roughly 5 received placebo; per-sample allocation not given. Samples analyzed were those drawn on day 63 after the first vaccine or placebo injection. Data came from immunoSEQ multiplex PCR; TCRdb stores just in-frame clones and leaves some out. The sample lists about half a million clones, 89% occurring once. Sample: peripheral blood, taken in a trial of Ad26.COV2.S vaccine versus placebo. Source of these receptors: a person aged 18-65 years who received the Ad26.COV2.S COVID-19 vaccine or a placebo.

This rearrangement joins TRBV13 to TRBJ1-1; the match to TRBD1 covers 7 bases. The J segment lost 8 bases and the V segment lost 6 bases, leaving 9 bases of the junction unmatched. The CDR3 runs to 13 residues. CDR1 PRHDT and CDR2 FYEKMQ come from the germline V gene (reference sequence). CDR3 region: CASRSGQWHEAFF. The CDR3 nucleotides are TGTGCCAGCAGGTCGGGACAGTGGCACGAAGCTTTCTTT.

This clone was detected only once. The gene calls are TRBV4-3 and TRBJ2-7, with D possibly matching TRBD1 (6 bases). The CDR3 sequence is 15 residues long. Between the trimmed V and J ends, which lost 3 bases and 2 bases, there was a span of 14 bases. Germline-derived CDR1 and CDR2 are LGHNA and YSLEER. In DNA form, the CDR3 reads TGCGCCAGCAGCCAGGTAATCAGGGGAACCTACGAGCAGTACTTC. It specifies CASSQVIRGTYEQYF.

The CDR3 loop reads CASSQEGQGNEKLFF. In DNA form, the CDR3 reads TGCGCCAGCAGTCAGGAGGGTCAAGGGAATGAAAAACTGTTTTTT. The chain couples TRBV5-1 to TRBJ1-4; D call uncertain. The V and J ends lost 5 bases and 5 bases respectively, with 16 bases between them. The CDR3 has 15 residues. In germline, CDR1 is SGHRS, CDR2 YFSETQ. The full variable domain, rest sourced from reference TRBV5-1 and TRBJ1-4, is KAGVTQTPRYLIKTRGQQVTLSCSPISGHRSVSWYQQTPGQGLQFLFEYFSETQRNKGNFPGRFSGRQFSNSRSEMNVSTLELGDSALYLCASSQEGQGNEKLFFGSGTQLSVL.

This chain joins TRBV7-9 and TRBJ1-2; no clear D. This CDR3 spans 14 amino acids. V was trimmed by 4 bases and J by 6 bases, leaving 15 bases between them. The germline V gene has CDR1 SEHNR and CDR2 FQNEAQ (reference sequence). The CDR3 loop is CASSSTTGVDGYTF. CDR3 bases: TGTGCCAGCAGCTCAACAACCGGCGTGGATGGCTACACCTTC.

This clone was counted a few times. The chain has TRBV5-5 and TRBJ2-3; 9 nucleotides match TRBD1. Trimming took 3 bases from V and 4 from J; bases not matched to a gene: 12. Looked up from germline, CDR1 is SGHKS and CDR2 is YYEKEE (reference sequence). The CDR3 loop spans 17 amino acids. CDR3 in amino acids: CASSSGRGQGRADTQYF. In nucleotides, the CDR3 is TGTGCCAGCAGCTCGGGGAGAGGACAGGGGAGGGCAGATACGCAGTATTTT.

This clone was found many times. This sequence joins TRBV5-5 and TRBJ1-5; D may be TRBD1 (5 bases). The V end was cut by 3 bases, the J end by 0 bases, with 13 bases between. The CDR3 runs to 16 residues. Germline V gives CDR1 SGHKS, CDR2 YYEKEE (reference sequence). The CDR3 loop is CASSSGGAYSNQPQHF. The DNA for the CDR3 is TGTGCCAGCAGCTCTGGAGGGGCCTATAGCAATCAGCCCCAGCATTTT.

This rearrangement joins TRBV18 to TRBJ2-4, with 8 nucleotides matching TRBD1. CDR3 length: 14 amino acids. Germline CDR1 and CDR2: KGHSH and LQKENI. Trimming removed 3 bases from V and 8 bases from J; junction bases left unmatched: 6. The CDR3 nucleotides read TGTGCCAGCTCACCCCCGGACAGGGTTGACATTCAGTACTTC. Its translation is CASSPPDRVDIQYF.

The chain's CDR3 is CASSYAGTSGRNEQFF. The CDR3, as DNA: TGTGCCAGCAGCTATGCCGGGACTAGCGGGAGAAATGAGCAGTTCTTC. The V gene is TRBV7-3, the J gene TRBJ2-1; 14 bases are a match to TRBD2. Germline loops: CDR1 SGHTA, CDR2 FQGTGA. The V gene end was trimmed by 4 bases and the J gene end by 7 bases; junction bases not matched to a gene: 6. The CDR3 has 16 residues.

V gene TRBV9 combines with J gene TRBJ2-2; weak D call: TRBD2 (5 bases). Trimming removed 0 bases at V and 2 bases at J, with 11 bases between. Germline V gene lookup returns CDR1 SGDLS and CDR2 YYNGEE. The length of the CDR3 is 16 residues. The CDR3 bases are TGTGCCAGCAGCGTAGGTGTTAGCGTTAACACCGGGGAGCTGTTTTTT. Translated: CASSVGVSVNTGELFF.

This chain uses TRBV5-1 with TRBJ2-7; the D gene is possibly TRBD2 (6 bases). Germline CDR1 reads SGHRS; CDR2 reads YFSETQ. Trimming pared 2 bases from V and 3 bases from J, leaving 24 bases between. The CDR3 totals 18 residues. For the CDR3, the DNA is TGCGCCAGCAGCTTTTTGGGTAGCGGTTCGATAAGATTCTACGAGCAGTACTTC. It is translated as CASSFLGSGSIRFYEQYF.

This CDR3 reads CASSPPRGAYTGELFF. Here the CDR3 DNA reads TGTGCCAGCTCACCACCCAGGGGGGCGTACACCGGGGAGCTGTTTTTT. The chain employs TRBV18 and TRBJ2-2; a possible D gene is TRBD1 (7 bases). V lost 0 bases and J lost 3, with 11 bases in between. CDR1 KGHSH and CDR2 LQKENI come from the germline V gene. The CDR3 consists of 16 residues. Based on the CDR3 plus reference TRBV18 and TRBJ2-2, the full variable domain is NAGVMQNPRHLVRRRGQEARLRCSPMKGHSHVYWYRQLPEEGLKFMVYLQKENIIDESGMPKERFSAEFPKEGPSILRIQQVVRGDSAAYFCASSPPRGAYTGELFFGEGSRLTVL.

This sequence joins TRBV9 and TRBJ2-3, with D unresolved. Trimming left V 0 bases short and J 6 bases short, with 11 bases between. The germline V gene encodes CDR1 SGDLS and CDR2 YYNGEE. This CDR3 spans 14 amino acids. CDR3 loop: CASSVGKMADTQYF. DNA of the CDR3: TGTGCCAGCAGCGTAGGAAAAATGGCGGATACGCAGTATTTT.

J is TRBJ1-2 and V is TRBV27; 9 nucleotides match TRBD1. Germline V CDR1 and CDR2: MNHEY, SMNVEV (reference sequence). The length of the CDR3 is 16 residues. Trimming removed 6 bases from V and 4 bases from J; junction bases left unmatched: 12. This chain's CDR3 is CASRDLGDRASYGYTF. In nucleotides, the CDR3 is TGTGCCAGCAGAGACTTAGGGGACAGGGCCTCCTATGGCTACACCTTC.

Turning to this clone: The junction and the germline gene differ at one end; a read error may be behind it. J is TRBJ2-1 and V is TRBV7-7; TRBD2 matches at 8 bases. This CDR3 has 16 amino acids. Germline V gives CDR1 SSHAT, CDR2 FNYEAQ (reference sequence). CDR3 coding DNA: TGTGCTAGCAGCTTAGAAAGGGGACTAGGGGGTGATGAGCAGTTCTTC. It encodes CASSLERGLGGDEQFF. Looking up the rest from reference TRBV7-7 and TRBJ2-1 gives the full variable domain: GAGVSQSPRYKVTKRGQDVTLRCDPISSHATLYWYQQALGQGPEFLTYFNYEAQPDKSGLPSDRFSAERPEGSISTLTIQRTEQRDSAMYRCASSLERGLGGDEQFFGPGTRLTVL.

The chain combines TRBV7-2 with TRBJ1-5; D possibly corresponds to TRBD1 (6 bases). Trimming took 3 bases from V and 3 from J, leaving 12 bases between them. CDR1 is SGHTA and CDR2 is FQGNSA in the germline V gene. The CDR3 runs to 15 residues. The CDR3 nucleotides read TGTGCCAGCAGCTTGGGGGGCAGTTTCAATCAGCCCCAGCATTTT. Encoded protein: CASSLGGSFNQPQHF.

The V call is TRBV25-1, the J call TRBJ2-7; D is uncertain. Trimming pared 6 bases from V and 3 bases from J, leaving 15 bases between. Germline V gene sequence: CDR1 MGHDK, CDR2 SYGVNS. The CDR3 loop spans 14 amino acids. The CDR3 here is CASSNDGPGYEQYF. In nucleotides, the CDR3 is TGTGCCAGCAGCAACGACGGGCCTGGCTACGAGCAGTACTTC.

The J gene is TRBJ1-6, the V gene TRBV6-1; D is possibly TRBD1 (6 bases). The CDR3 is 16 residues long. Trimming left V 4 bases short and J 7 bases short, with 17 bases between. CDR1 MNHNS and CDR2 SASEGT come from the germline V gene. CDR3 region: CASSAIRDIPNSPLHF. CDR3 nucleotide sequence: TGTGCCAGCAGTGCTATCCGGGACATCCCAAATTCACCCCTCCACTTT.

The chain joins TRBV18 to TRBJ1-6; 7 nucleotides line up with TRBD1. The germline V gene has CDR1 KGHSH and CDR2 LQKENI. The CDR3 is made up of 16 amino acids. J was trimmed by 6 bases and V by 5 bases; bases with no gene match: 10. This chain's CDR3 is CASSYGQVSANSPLHF. The CDR3, as DNA: TGTGCCAGCTCATATGGACAGGTATCGGCTAATTCACCCCTCCACTTT.

The V gene is TRBV9, the J gene TRBJ2-3; 7 positions match TRBD2. The CDR3 length is 14 residues. CDR1 is SGDLS, CDR2 YYNGEE, per germline. Losses at the gene ends were 1 base for V and 5 bases for J; bases not matched to a gene: 4. The DNA for the CDR3 is TGTGCCAGCAGCGTACGGGGGGTGGTAGATACGCAGTATTTT. Translating gives CASSVRGVVDTQYF.

The gene calls are TRBV27 and TRBJ2-7; the match to TRBD2 covers 7 bases. CDR1 is MNHEY and CDR2 is SMNVEV in the germline V gene (reference sequence). The CDR3 is made up of 15 amino acids. V lost 3 bases, J lost 0 bases, and 5 bases stayed unmatched. CDR3 residues: CASSFGRGSSYEQYF. In DNA form, the CDR3 reads TGTGCCAGCAGTTTTGGGCGGGGGAGCTCCTACGAGCAGTACTTC.

The chain recombines TRBV15 with TRBJ2-6; D gene uncertain. Germline lookup yields CDR1 LNHNV and CDR2 YYDKDF (reference sequence). The CDR3 covers 14 residues. The V gene lost 6 bases and the J gene lost 0 bases, with 6 bases spanning the gap. The CDR3 sequence: CATRLGSGANVLTF. In DNA form, the CDR3 reads TGTGCCACCAGACTGGGCTCTGGGGCCAACGTCCTGACTTTC.

The chain combines TRBV19 with TRBJ1-2; no reliable D call. The CDR3 length is 13 residues. Germline CDR1 and CDR2: LNHDA and SQIVND (reference sequence). Trimming took 4 bases from V and 6 from J, leaving 12 bases between them. The CDR3 here is CASSTQGRDGYTF. In DNA, the CDR3 is TGTGCCAGTAGTACCCAAGGGAGAGATGGCTACACCTTC. The full variable domain, completed using reference TRBV19 and TRBJ1-2, is DGGITQSPKYLFRKEGQNVTLSCEQNLNHDAMYWYRQDPGQGLRLIYYSQIVNDFQKGDIAEGYSVSREKKESFPLTVTSAQKNPTAFYLCASSTQGRDGYTFGSGTRLTVV.

This chain uses TRBV19 with TRBJ2-7, with a tentative D call TRBD1 (7 bases). The V end lost 10 bases, the J end lost 0 bases, and 19 bases lay between the germline ends. This CDR3 comprises 15 residues. The germline CDR1 and CDR2 sequences are LNHDA and SQIVND (reference sequence). The CDR3 bases are TGTGCCACGGATGGAGGGGACAGCAGCTCCTACGAGCAGTACTTC. As protein: CATDGGDSSSYEQYF.

The chain combines TRBV6-1 with TRBJ1-6; weak D call: TRBD1 (5 bases). V was shortened by 11 bases and J by 3 bases, with 14 bases between the two germline ends. The CDR3 spans 14 residues. CDR1 is MNHNS, CDR2 SASEGT, per germline. CDR3 region: CAVDDGGYNSPLHF. CDR3 nucleotides: TGTGCCGTCGACGACGGGGGCTATAATTCACCCCTCCACTTT.

The J gene is TRBJ2-7, the V gene TRBV10-3; the D is unclear. This CDR3 region has 11 residues. Germline V gene lookup returns CDR1 ENHRY and CDR2 SYGVKD. Trimming left V 6 bases short and J 4 bases short, with 7 bases between. The CDR3 protein is CAIRAGYEQYF. DNA for the CDR3: TGTGCCATCAGAGCCGGGTACGAGCAGTACTTC.

This sequence joins TRBV6-5 and TRBJ1-2; a weak D match, TRBD1 (6 bases). Germline V gives CDR1 MNHEY, CDR2 SVGAGI. The CDR3 has 13 amino acids. The V end was cut by 6 bases, the J end by 2 bases, with 10 bases between. CDR3 in amino acids: CASSQRGNYGYTF. CDR3 coding DNA: TGTGCCAGCAGCCAGAGGGGGAACTATGGCTACACCTTC.

This clone came up once. CDR3 DNA sequence: TGTGCCAGCAGTAAAAATAGCGGGTCCGATGAGCAGTTCTTC. Its protein is CASSKNSGSDEQFF. The genes are TRBV2 and TRBJ2-1, with 7 bases fitting TRBD2. The CDR3 has 14 residues. The junction had 9 bases not matched to a gene; V was cut back by 5 bases and J by 8 bases. From germline, CDR1 is SNHLY and CDR2 FYNNEI.